This T cell receptor (beta chain) was captured by sequencing in a study of blood T cells in healthy people across ages. Study observations and caveats: Donors of long life had a larger count of naive CD4+ cells and greater diversity than aged donors.

This clonotype occurred many times. Its specificity is unknown. A second PCR of roughly 7 to 11 cycles used a sample-barcoded 5' primer and a J-beta primer mix. TCRdb itself ran the 5' RACE reads through MiXCR, one entry per CDR3 protein. The sample includes about 830,000 distinct CDR3 sequences, around two thirds seen only once; the top ten take roughly a quarter. The authors drew around 9.3 milliliters of peripheral blood from each donor. PBMCs, at least 6.5 million per sample, were isolated. At least 5 micrograms of total RNA were extracted per sample. Specimen: blood. This receptor was taken from a man aged 30-40 years in good health.

CDR3 protein: CASSLARGQGGTDTQYF. The CDR3 coding sequence is TGTGCCAGCAGCTTAGCCCGAGGGCAGGGCGGCACAGATACGCAGTATTTT. The V gene is TRBV7-3, the J gene TRBJ2-3; perhaps D is TRBD1 or TRBD2 (5 bases each). CDR1 is SGHTA, CDR2 FQGTGA, per germline. The CDR3 covers 17 residues. The V and J ends lost 2 bases and 1 base respectively, with 16 bases between them.